The entry below gives a single TCR beta chain sequence along with its context. The data stem from a study of cytomegalovirus exposure and HLA in healthy donors. Amplification used 60 Vbeta primers and 13 Jbeta primers. Assay: immunoSEQ multiplex PCR; the TCRdb copy retains only in-frame clones and omits some. This table holds about 260,000 clones, roughly 81% found once. The V end lost 2 bases, the J end lost 7 bases, and 11 bases lay between the germline ends. The CDR3 loop spans 13 amino acids. CDR1 and CDR2 (germline): LGHNA, YNFKEQ. The chain carries TRBV4-2 and TRBJ2-5; a weak D match, TRBD2 (5 bases). Sequenced material: PBMCs. This TCR came from a middle-aged woman in good health and CMV-seropositive. The CDR3 is CASSQHQSGTQYF. The CDR3 bases are TGTGCCAGCAGCCAACACCAAAGCGGGACCCAGTACTTC.